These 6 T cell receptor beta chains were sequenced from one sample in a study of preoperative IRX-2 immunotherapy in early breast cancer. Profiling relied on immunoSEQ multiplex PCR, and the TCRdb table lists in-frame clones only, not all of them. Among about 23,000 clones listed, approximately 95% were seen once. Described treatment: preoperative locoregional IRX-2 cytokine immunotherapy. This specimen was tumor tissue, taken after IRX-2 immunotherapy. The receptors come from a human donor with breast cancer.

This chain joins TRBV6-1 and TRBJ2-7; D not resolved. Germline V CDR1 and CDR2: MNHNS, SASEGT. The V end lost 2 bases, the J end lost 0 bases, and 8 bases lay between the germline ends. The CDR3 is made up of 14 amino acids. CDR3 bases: TGTGCCAGCAGTGAATCCCCTAGCTCCTACGAGCAGTACTTC. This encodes CASSESPSSYEQYF.

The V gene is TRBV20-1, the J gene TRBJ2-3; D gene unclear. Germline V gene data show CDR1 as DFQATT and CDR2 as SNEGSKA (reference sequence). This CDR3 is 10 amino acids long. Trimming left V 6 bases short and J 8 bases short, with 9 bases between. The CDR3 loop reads CSAESRTQYF. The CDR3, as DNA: TGCAGTGCCGAGTCACGTACGCAGTATTTT.

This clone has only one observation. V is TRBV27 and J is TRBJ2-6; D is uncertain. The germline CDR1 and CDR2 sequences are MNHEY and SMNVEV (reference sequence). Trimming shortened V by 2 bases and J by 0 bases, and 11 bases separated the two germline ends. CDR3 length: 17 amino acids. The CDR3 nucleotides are TGTGCCAGCAGTTTAGGTAGCTCGGGCTCTGGGGCCAACGTCCTGACTTTC. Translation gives CASSLGSSGSGANVLTF.

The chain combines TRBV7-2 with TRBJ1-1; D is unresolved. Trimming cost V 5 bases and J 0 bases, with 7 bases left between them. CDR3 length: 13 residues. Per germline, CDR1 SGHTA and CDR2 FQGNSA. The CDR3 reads CASSHNVNTEAFF. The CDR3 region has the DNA TGTGCCAGCAGCCATAATGTGAACACTGAAGCTTTCTTT. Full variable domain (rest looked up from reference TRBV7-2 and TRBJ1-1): GAGVSQSPSNKVTEKGKDVELRCDPISGHTALYWYRQSLGQGLEFLIYFQGNSAPDKSGLPSDRFSAERTGGSVSTLTIQRTQQEDSAVYLCASSHNVNTEAFFGQGTRLTVV.

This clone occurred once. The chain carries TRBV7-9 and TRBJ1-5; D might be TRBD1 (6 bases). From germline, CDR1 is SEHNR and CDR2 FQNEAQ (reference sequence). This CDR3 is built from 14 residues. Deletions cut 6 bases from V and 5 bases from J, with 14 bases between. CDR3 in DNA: TGTGCCAGCAGTCAGGACAGTCTTCATCAGCCCCAGCATTTT. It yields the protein CASSQDSLHQPQHF.

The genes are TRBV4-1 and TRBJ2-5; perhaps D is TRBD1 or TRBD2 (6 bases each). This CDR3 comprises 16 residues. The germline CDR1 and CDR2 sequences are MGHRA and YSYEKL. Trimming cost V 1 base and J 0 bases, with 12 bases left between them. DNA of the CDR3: TGCGCCAGCAGCCAAGTAGGGGGGAATAACCAAGAGACCCAGTACTTC. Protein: CASSQVGGNNQETQYF.